The 22 T cell receptor beta chains reported below all come from one sample, sequenced in a study of blood T cell repertoires in COVID-19. The method was immunoSEQ multiplex PCR; TCRdb's version includes in-frame clones alone and lacks a portion of them. The sample shows about 180,000 clones, 80% to 90% of them seen only once. The sample consisted of peripheral blood. These receptors came from a man in his 60s with acute or convalescent COVID-19.

CDR3 nucleotide sequence: TGTGCCAGTAGTGTTAGCGGGAGTAGGGATGAGCAGTTCTTC. Its protein is CASSVSGSRDEQFF. The rearrangement links TRBV19 to TRBJ2-1; 9 bases match TRBD2. V trimming: 5 bases; J trimming: 8 bases; junction bases outside the gene matches: 7. The length of the CDR3 is 14 residues. Germline V gene lookup returns CDR1 LNHDA and CDR2 SQIVND (reference sequence).

The chain combines TRBV7-2 with TRBJ2-3, with a tentative D call TRBD1 (5 bases). The V end was cut by 6 bases, the J end by 6 bases, with 16 bases between. CDR3 length: 14 residues. Germline CDR1 reads SGHTA; CDR2 reads FQGNSA. As DNA, the CDR3 is TGTGCCAGCAGTTGGGCCCGAAGGGGCGATACGCAGTATTTT. Protein sequence: CASSWARRGDTQYF.

The rearrangement links TRBV5-6 to TRBJ2-3, with TRBD2 identical over 8 bases. The CDR3 is 14 residues long. Germline V CDR1 and CDR2: SGHDT, YYEEEE. With V trimmed by 3 bases and J by 7 bases, 7 bases remained unmatched. CDR3 sequence reads: CASSSSGSANTQYF. In nucleotides, the CDR3 is TGTGCCAGCAGCTCGAGCGGGAGCGCGAATACGCAGTATTTT.

The sample holds a few counts of this clone. V gene TRBV6-2 or TRBV6-3 combines with J gene TRBJ2-4; no definite D call. Trimming took off 0 bases at V and 6 bases at J, with 12 bases between the two ends. The germline gives CDR1 MNHEY, CDR2 SVGEGT. The CDR3 totals 15 residues. The CDR3, as DNA: TGTGCCAGCAGTTACTCGTTGGTGTCTAGAAACATTCAGTACTTC. It is translated as CASSYSLVSRNIQYF.

This chain connects TRBV19 to TRBJ2-3, with 12 nucleotides matching TRBD2. The V gene end was trimmed by 6 bases and the J gene end by 4 bases; junction bases not matched to a gene: 2. This CDR3 contains 14 residues. Germline V gene lookup returns CDR1 LNHDA and CDR2 SQIVND (reference sequence). The CDR3 is CASRRLAGADTQYF. CDR3 nucleotide sequence: TGTGCCAGTAGGAGACTAGCGGGAGCAGATACGCAGTATTTT.

The chain employs TRBV6-5 and TRBJ2-1, with D possibly TRBD1 on 7 matching bases. The V end was cut by 11 bases, the J end by 2 bases, with 16 bases between. This CDR3 has 14 amino acids. CDR1 is MNHEY and CDR2 is SVGAGI in the germline V gene. CDR3 in amino acids: CAAQGGLTYNEQFF. The CDR3, as DNA: TGTGCCGCCCAGGGGGGACTCACCTACAATGAGCAGTTCTTC.

In its sample, this clone was seen a few times. In DNA form, the CDR3 reads TGTGCCAGCAAACGGGGCGGGAGACCCACCGGGGAGCTGTTTTTT. The encoded protein is CASKRGGRPTGELFF. V and J are TRBV7-2 and TRBJ2-2; TRBD2 matches 7 bases. V shed 7 bases and J 4 bases; nucleotides not matched to a gene: 9. Germline V gene sequence: CDR1 SGHTA, CDR2 FQGNSA. CDR3 length: 15 amino acids.

The chain combines TRBV9 with TRBJ1-4; tentatively, D is TRBD1 (6 bases). V lost 3 bases and J lost 4, with 13 bases in between. CDR1 is SGDLS and CDR2 is YYNGEE in the germline V gene. The CDR3 sequence is 15 residues long. For the CDR3, the DNA is TGTGCCAGCAGCGGCCCGACAGGAAATAATGAAAAACTGTTTTTT. This gives the protein CASSGPTGNNEKLFF.

The chain links TRBV21-1 to TRBJ2-1; TRBD1 is the table's D call and was not checked against the DNA. TRBV21-1 is termed a pseudogene. The CDR3 extends over 15 amino acids. In DNA form, the CDR3 reads TGTGCCAGCAGCAAAAAACGCAGCTCCTACAATGAGCAGTTCTTC. It is translated as CASSKKRSSYNEQFF.

The chain has TRBV6-4 and TRBJ2-1, with 10 bases matching TRBD2. This CDR3 is 15 amino acids long. V lost 3 bases and J lost 8; bases outside the gene matches: 7. From germline, CDR1 is MRHNA and CDR2 SNTAGT. The CDR3: CASSESSGRYDEQFF. The CDR3, as DNA: TGTGCCAGCAGTGAGTCTAGCGGGAGATACGATGAGCAGTTCTTC.

This clone was observed a handful of times. This chain uses TRBV19 with TRBJ2-2; TRBD1 is a possible D gene (6 bases). The V end lost 7 bases, the J end lost 6 bases, and 18 bases lay between the germline ends. The CDR3 runs 15 residues. Germline lookup yields CDR1 LNHDA and CDR2 SQIVND (reference sequence). CDR3 sequence (DNA): TGTGCCAGTAACACCGGAGACAGGACTTCCGGGGAGCTGTTTTTT. It yields the protein CASNTGDRTSGELFF.

V gene TRBV29-1 combines with J gene TRBJ2-7; 8 bases are a match to TRBD1. This CDR3 region has 13 residues. Unmatched junction bases numbered 9, after V lost 4 bases and J lost 7 bases. CDR1 is SQVTM and CDR2 is ANQGSEA in the germline V gene. The CDR3 reads CSVARDRTGEQYF. CDR3 in DNA: TGCAGCGTTGCCCGGGACAGGACGGGGGAGCAGTACTTC.

This rearrangement joins TRBV6-2 or TRBV6-3 to TRBJ2-5; 7 bases are shared with TRBD2. The CDR3 has 15 residues. Trimming removed 2 bases from V and 2 bases from J; junction bases left unmatched: 5. Germline values: CDR1 MNHEY, CDR2 SVGEGT. The CDR3 region is CASSYHAGVQETQYF. The DNA for the CDR3 is TGTGCCAGCAGTTACCACGCGGGAGTACAAGAGACCCAGTACTTC.

The J gene is TRBJ1-3, the V gene TRBV19, with D possibly TRBD1 on 6 matching bases. The CDR3 has 15 residues. With 6 bases removed from V and 4 bases from J, the gap between germline ends came to 16 bases. Germline assignment: CDR1 LNHDA and CDR2 SQIVND (reference sequence). CDR3: CASSYSGTRGNTIYF. CDR3 bases: TGTGCCAGTAGCTACAGCGGGACACGGGGAAACACCATATATTTT.

CDR3 DNA sequence: TGTGCCAGTAGTCAACAGGATGATAGCAATCAGCCCCAGCATTTT. Its protein is CASSQQDDSNQPQHF. The chain uses TRBV19 and TRBJ1-5; D possibly corresponds to TRBD1 (5 bases). Per the germline V gene, CDR1 is LNHDA and CDR2 is SQIVND (reference sequence). V lost 5 bases and J 0 bases, leaving 11 bases between the germline ends. The CDR3 covers 15 residues.

The chain recombines TRBV7-9 with TRBJ1-1; D might be TRBD1 (5 bases). The germline CDR1 and CDR2 sequences are SEHNR and FQNEAQ (reference sequence). This CDR3 is 16 amino acids long. The V end was cut by 4 bases, the J end by 7 bases, with 22 bases between. DNA for the CDR3: TGTGCCAGCAGCTCCCCGGATAGGGGCTCTGAAGTTGAAGCTTTCTTT. Translated, it gives CASSSPDRGSEVEAFF.

This chain joins TRBV4-1 and TRBJ2-3; TRBD2 agrees at 8 bases. The germline gives CDR1 MGHRA, CDR2 YSYEKL. There are 15 residues in the CDR3. V shed 8 bases and J 0 bases; nucleotides not matched to a gene: 7. CDR3 coding DNA: TGCGCCAGCCTTAATCCTAGCGGGAGCACAGATACGCAGTATTTT. Encoded protein: CASLNPSGSTDTQYF.

This chain uses TRBV12-1 with TRBJ2-1; the table's TRBD2 call for D was not verified on the DNA. TRBV12-1 is a pseudogene locus. This CDR3 contains 14 residues. In DNA form, the CDR3 reads TGTGCCAGCGGGGAGCGGGAGAGGTTAGATGAGCAGTTCTTC. Protein product: CASGERERLDEQFF.

The chain combines TRBV29-1 with TRBJ2-3; a possible D gene is TRBD1 (6 bases). Germline V gene lookup returns CDR1 SQVTM and CDR2 ANQGSEA. Deletions cut 4 bases from V and 1 base from J, with 12 bases between. The CDR3 length is 14 residues. CDR3 sequence: CSVVGAAGTDTQYF. The CDR3 DNA follows: TGCAGCGTTGTGGGGGCGGCGGGCACAGATACGCAGTATTTT.

The rearrangement links TRBV9 to TRBJ2-2; 8 bases fit TRBD2. The J segment lost 6 bases and the V segment lost 2 bases, leaving 9 bases of the junction unmatched. This CDR3 has 16 residues. Per the germline V gene, CDR1 is SGDLS and CDR2 is YYNGEE. CDR3 nucleotides: TGTGCCAGCAGCGTCCGGACTAGCCCAGGGGCCGGGGAGCTGTTTTTT. Residues: CASSVRTSPGAGELFF.

The V and J genes are TRBV9 and TRBJ2-3; possible D gene TRBD2, 6 bases. Germline V gene data show CDR1 as SGDLS and CDR2 as YYNGEE. The CDR3 spans 16 residues. V was trimmed by 2 bases and J by 8 bases, leaving 21 bases between them. The CDR3 DNA follows: TGTGCCAGCAGCGTTGGGCGGGGCGGGGCCGCTCCTACGCAGTATTTT. It encodes CASSVGRGGAAPTQYF.

This chain uses TRBV24-1 with TRBJ2-1, with 8 bases matching TRBD2. Germline V gene sequence: CDR1 KGHDR, CDR2 SFDVKD. The CDR3 covers 17 residues. The V and J ends lost 4 bases and 7 bases, in that order; junction bases with no gene match: 14. CDR3 nucleotides: TGTGCCACCAGTGACTCAACCCGGGAGGGGCTAAGGAATGAGCAGTTCTTC. Encoded protein: CATSDSTREGLRNEQFF.